These 23 T cell receptor beta chains share one sample of origin, sequenced in a study of blood T cell repertoires in COVID-19. Clones were read by immunoSEQ multiplex PCR, and TCRdb kept only the in-frame ones, dropping some. The sample yields hundreds of thousands of clones, 88% seen once. Sequenced material: peripheral blood. The receptors were sampled from a woman in her sixties or seventies with COVID-19, enrolled during active disease.

CDR3 sequence (DNA): TGTGCCAGCAGACGGGGTTCAACTAATGAAAAACTGTTTTTT. Protein: CASRRGSTNEKLFF. The J gene is TRBJ1-4, the V gene TRBV7-8, with unresolved D. This CDR3 has 14 residues. The V end was cut by 6 bases, the J end by 0 bases, with 8 bases between. Germline CDR1 SGHVS, CDR2 FQNEAQ. Together with reference TRBV7-8 and TRBJ1-4, the CDR3 gives the full variable domain: GAGVSQSPRYKVAKRGQDVALRCDPISGHVSLFWYQQALGQGPEFLTYFQNEAQLDKSGLPSDRFFAERPEGSVSTLKIQRTQQEDSAVYLCASRRGSTNEKLFFGSGTQLSVL.

This rearrangement joins TRBV30 to TRBJ1-5; D is ambiguous. CDR1 and CDR2 (germline): GTSNPN, SVGIG (reference sequence). Trimming removed 8 bases from V and 1 base from J, with 12 bases in between. There are 13 residues in the CDR3. The CDR3 nucleotides read TGTGCCGGACGCTCGGGGAGCAATCAGCCCCAGCATTTT. This gives the protein CAGRSGSNQPQHF.

In DNA, the CDR3 is TGTGCCAGCAGTTACCCTAAGGCAGGGGGCTACGAGCAGTACTTC. It translates to CASSYPKAGGYEQYF. The chain uses TRBV6-5 and TRBJ2-7, with TRBD1 matching over 7 bases. V shed 2 bases and J 3 bases; nucleotides not matched to a gene: 7. Germline V gene sequence: CDR1 MNHEY, CDR2 SVGAGI. This CDR3 has 15 residues.

A few counts support this clone. This chain joins TRBV27 and TRBJ2-7; 9 positions match TRBD1. Germline V gene data show CDR1 as MNHEY and CDR2 as SMNVEV (reference sequence). Trimming removed 4 bases from V and 5 bases from J; junction bases left unmatched: 12. This CDR3 comprises 16 residues. CDR3 amino acids: CASSSLPTGGFDEQYF. CDR3 coding DNA: TGTGCCAGCAGTTCCCTCCCGACAGGGGGGTTCGACGAGCAGTACTTC.

The chain recombines TRBV11-2 with TRBJ2-1; D is perhaps TRBD1 (6 bases). This CDR3 region has 16 residues. V lost 2 bases and J lost 9, with 20 bases in between. The germline V gene has CDR1 SGHAT and CDR2 FQNNGV. The CDR3 loop reads CASSLKGDQVGAEQFF. In DNA, the CDR3 is TGTGCCAGCAGCTTAAAGGGGGACCAGGTAGGGGCTGAGCAGTTCTTC.

This clone was detected only a few times. The same CDR3 can be traced to other DNA sequences in this sample. CDR3 region: CASSYSSRGSEKLFF. CDR3 bases: TGTGCCAGCAGTTACTCGAGCAGGGGGAGCGAAAAACTGTTTTTT. The chain joins TRBV6-5 to TRBJ1-4; the match to TRBD1 covers 7 bases. The CDR3 runs 15 residues. The germline CDR1 and CDR2 sequences are MNHEY and SVGAGI. J was trimmed by 8 bases and V by 0 bases; bases with no gene match: 6.

The V gene is TRBV10-3, the J gene TRBJ1-5; TRBD1 matches 9 bases. Looked up from germline, CDR1 is ENHRY and CDR2 is SYGVKD. The CDR3 is made up of 16 amino acids. Unmatched junction bases numbered 11, after V lost 8 bases and J lost 3 bases. In DNA form, the CDR3 reads TGTGCCATCGGAAAGCCGGGACAGGGCTCCAATCAGCCCCAGCATTTT. It codes for CAIGKPGQGSNQPQHF.

V gene TRBV5-1 combines with J gene TRBJ2-2, with 8 bases matching TRBD2. The CDR3 runs to 15 residues. Per the germline V gene, CDR1 is SGHRS and CDR2 is YFSETQ. The trim removed 1 base at V and 5 bases at J, leaving 4 bases unmatched. DNA of the CDR3: TGCGCCAGCAGCTTGCGGGCTAGCGGGACCGGGGAGCTGTTTTTT. Its protein is CASSLRASGTGELFF.

This clone has only one observation. The rearrangement joins TRBV3-1 (or the pseudogene TRBV3-2) to TRBJ2-5; 7 positions match TRBD1. With V trimmed by 4 bases and J by 5 bases, 10 bases remained unmatched. The CDR3 runs 15 residues. Germline-derived CDR1 and CDR2 are LGHDT and YNNKEL (reference sequence). The CDR3 loop reads CASSRKGGSGETQYF. DNA of the CDR3: TGTGCCAGCAGCCGAAAAGGGGGCTCTGGGGAGACCCAGTACTTC.

This clone was found once. V usage is TRBV30 and J usage is TRBJ1-5; D is perhaps TRBD1 (5 bases). CDR3 length equals 15 residues. Germline CDR1 GTSNPN, CDR2 SVGIG (reference sequence). Trimming cost V 4 bases and J 2 bases, with 15 bases left between them. CDR3 nucleotides: TGTGCCTGGACAAAACGAGGAGGGGGCAATCAGCCCCAGCATTTT. This gives the protein CAWTKRGGGNQPQHF.

The chain uses TRBV3-1 (or the pseudogene TRBV3-2) and TRBJ1-4, with D possibly TRBD1 on 6 matching bases. Per germline, CDR1 LGHDT and CDR2 YNNKEL (reference sequence). The CDR3 is 16 amino acids. Trimming shortened V by 3 bases and J by 2 bases, and 13 bases separated the two germline ends. Written as DNA, the CDR3 is TGTGCCAGCAGCCAGGGCGACAGGATTACTAATGAAAAACTGTTTTTT. As protein: CASSQGDRITNEKLFF.

V and J are TRBV5-1 and TRBJ1-4; no definite D call. The germline V gene encodes CDR1 SGHRS and CDR2 YFSETQ. The CDR3 loop spans 13 amino acids. Between the trimmed V and J ends, which lost 0 bases and 5 bases, there was a span of 5 bases. This CDR3 is CASSLELNEKLFF. CDR3 sequence (DNA): TGCGCCAGCAGCTTGGAGCTAAATGAAAAACTGTTTTTT.

For the CDR3, the DNA is TGTGCTAGTGCCAGGACAGGTTGGGACCATGAGCAGTTCTTC. This codes for CASARTGWDHEQFF. The rearrangement uses TRBV12-5 and TRBJ2-1, with 7 bases lining up with TRBD1. The CDR3 runs 14 residues. V shed 7 bases and J 8 bases; nucleotides not matched to a gene: 11. Per the germline V gene, CDR1 is LGHNT and CDR2 is FRNRAP.

In this sample, this clone turned up once. CDR3 coding DNA: TGTGCCATCAGTGAGTCGTGGGGAGAGATGAACACTGAAGCTTTCTTT. Protein sequence: CAISESWGEMNTEAFF. The chain uses TRBV10-3 and TRBJ1-1; D unresolved. V dropped 0 bases and J dropped 0 bases, with 11 bases sitting between them. This CDR3 spans 16 amino acids. Germline CDR1 and CDR2: ENHRY and SYGVKD.

The rearrangement uses TRBV5-1 and TRBJ1-4; D might be TRBD1 (6 bases). The germline V gene encodes CDR1 SGHRS and CDR2 YFSETQ. This CDR3 region has 15 residues. The ends were cut back, 3 bases at V and 0 bases at J, with 9 bases in the middle. The CDR3 sequence is CASSWDTATNEKLFF. CDR3 bases: TGCGCCAGCAGCTGGGACACTGCAACTAATGAAAAACTGTTTTTT. The entire variable domain, with the rest obtained from reference TRBV5-1 and TRBJ1-4, is as follows: KAGVTQTPRYLIKTRGQQVTLSCSPISGHRSVSWYQQTPGQGLQFLFEYFSETQRNKGNFPGRFSGRQFSNSRSEMNVSTLELGDSALYLCASSWDTATNEKLFFGSGTQLSVL.

About this clone itself: Other DNA sequences in the same sample also yield this CDR3. The chain has TRBV28 and TRBJ1-2; no reliable D call. The germline V gene has CDR1 MDHEN and CDR2 SYDVKM. Trimming shortened V by 5 bases and J by 3 bases, and 7 bases separated the two germline ends. The CDR3 extends over 12 amino acids. CDR3 sequence: CASSTTDYGYTF. DNA of the CDR3: TGTGCCAGCAGTACGACTGACTATGGCTACACCTTC.

CDR3: CASSVTSGRALVYEQYF. The CDR3 DNA reads TGTGCCAGCAGTGTGACTAGCGGGAGGGCACTGGTTTACGAGCAGTACTTC. This sequence joins TRBV27 and TRBJ2-7; 14 bases align to TRBD2. Germline V lookup: CDR1 MNHEY, CDR2 SMNVEV (reference sequence). J lost 4 bases, V lost 5 bases, and 10 bases had no gene match. The CDR3 has 17 residues.

This clone was seen more than once but under ten times. The genes are TRBV9 and TRBJ2-2; TRBD1 matches 8 bases. The CDR3 length is 14 residues. V lost 5 bases to trimming and J lost 6 bases; unmatched junction nucleotides: 6. CDR1 is SGDLS and CDR2 is YYNGEE in the germline V gene. CDR3 bases: TGTGCCAGCAGGACAGGGGTCCAGGCCGGGGAGCTGTTTTTT. This encodes CASRTGVQAGELFF.

This rearrangement joins TRBV5-4 to TRBJ2-3, with 10 bases that match TRBD1. With 4 bases clipped from V and 2 bases from J, the junction kept 10 bases outside the gene matches. The CDR3 has 17 residues. CDR1 is SGHNT, CDR2 YYREEE, per germline (reference sequence). The DNA of the CDR3 is TGTGCCAGCAGCATATGGAGGACAGGGGGGTACACAGATACGCAGTATTTT. Protein product: CASSIWRTGGYTDTQYF.

This chain links TRBV9 with TRBJ2-2; 11 nucleotides agree with TRBD2. Germline values: CDR1 SGDLS, CDR2 YYNGEE. The CDR3 is made up of 15 amino acids. Trimming at V came to 7 bases and at J to 3 bases, leaving 5 bases not matched to a gene. The CDR3 DNA reads as TGTGCCAGCGCCGGACTAGCGGGCCACACCGGGGAGCTGTTTTTT. Its translation is CASAGLAGHTGELFF.

This rearrangement joins TRBV7-2 to TRBJ1-4; D might be TRBD1 (5 bases). Germline-derived CDR1 and CDR2 are SGHTA and FQGNSA. Trimming took off 1 base at V and 8 bases at J, with 14 bases between the two ends. CDR3 length equals 15 residues. As DNA, the CDR3 is TGTGCCAGCAGCTTAGGGCCAGGGTCTAGGGAAAAACTGTTTTTT. Translation gives CASSLGPGSREKLFF.

The chain joins TRBV4-3 to TRBJ1-6, with TRBD1 matching over 8 bases. The V segment lost 0 bases and the J segment 10 bases; nucleotides outside the gene matches: 5. The V gene's germline CDR1 is LGHNA and CDR2 YSLEER. The CDR3 sequence is 15 residues long. The chain's CDR3 is CASSQEGRGQSPLHF. The CDR3 DNA reads TGCGCCAGCAGCCAAGAGGGCAGGGGGCAGTCACCCCTCCACTTT.

The chain joins TRBV7-9 to TRBJ1-4; D might be TRBD1 (6 bases). The CDR3 runs 14 residues. In germline, CDR1 is SEHNR, CDR2 FQNEAQ (reference sequence). Trimming left V 5 bases short and J 10 bases short, with 17 bases between. The DNA of the CDR3 is TGTGCCAGCAGCCCGCGGACAGATTCGGGAAAACTGTTTTTT. Translating it yields CASSPRTDSGKLFF.